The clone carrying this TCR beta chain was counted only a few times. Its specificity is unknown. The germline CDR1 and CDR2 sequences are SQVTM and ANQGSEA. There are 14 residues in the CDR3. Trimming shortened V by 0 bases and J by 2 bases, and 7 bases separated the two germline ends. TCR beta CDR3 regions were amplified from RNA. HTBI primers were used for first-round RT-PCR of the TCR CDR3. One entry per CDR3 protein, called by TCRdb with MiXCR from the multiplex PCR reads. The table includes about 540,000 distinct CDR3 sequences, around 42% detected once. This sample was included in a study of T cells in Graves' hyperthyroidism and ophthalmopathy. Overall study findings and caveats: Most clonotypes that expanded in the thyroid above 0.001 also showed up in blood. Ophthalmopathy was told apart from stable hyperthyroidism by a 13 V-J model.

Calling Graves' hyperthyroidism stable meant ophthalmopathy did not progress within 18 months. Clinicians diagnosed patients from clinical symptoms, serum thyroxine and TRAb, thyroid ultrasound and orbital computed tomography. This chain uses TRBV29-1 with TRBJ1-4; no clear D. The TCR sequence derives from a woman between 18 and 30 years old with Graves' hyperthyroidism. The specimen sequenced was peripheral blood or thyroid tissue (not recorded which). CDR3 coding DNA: TGCAGCGTTGAAGAAGGATATACTAATGAAAAACTGTTTTTT. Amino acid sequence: CSVEEGYTNEKLFF.